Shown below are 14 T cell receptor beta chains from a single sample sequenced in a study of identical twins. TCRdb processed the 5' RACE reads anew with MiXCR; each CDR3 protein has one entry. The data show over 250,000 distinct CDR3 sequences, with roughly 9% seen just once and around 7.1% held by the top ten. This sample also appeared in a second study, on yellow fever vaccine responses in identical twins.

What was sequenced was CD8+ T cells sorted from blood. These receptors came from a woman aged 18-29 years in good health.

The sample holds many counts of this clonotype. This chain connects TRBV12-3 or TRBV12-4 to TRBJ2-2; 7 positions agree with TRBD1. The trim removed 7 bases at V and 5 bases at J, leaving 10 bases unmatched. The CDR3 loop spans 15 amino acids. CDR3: CASIFTGEWTGELFF. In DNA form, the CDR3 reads TGTGCCAGCATTTTCACAGGGGAATGGACCGGGGAGCTGTTTTTT.

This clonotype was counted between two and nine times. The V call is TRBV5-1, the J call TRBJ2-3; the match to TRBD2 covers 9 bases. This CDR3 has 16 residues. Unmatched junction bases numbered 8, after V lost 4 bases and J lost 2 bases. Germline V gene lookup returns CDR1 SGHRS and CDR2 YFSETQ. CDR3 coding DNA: TGCGCCAGCAGCGCCGCTAGCGGGGACCTCACAGATACGCAGTATTTT. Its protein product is CASSAASGDLTDTQYF.

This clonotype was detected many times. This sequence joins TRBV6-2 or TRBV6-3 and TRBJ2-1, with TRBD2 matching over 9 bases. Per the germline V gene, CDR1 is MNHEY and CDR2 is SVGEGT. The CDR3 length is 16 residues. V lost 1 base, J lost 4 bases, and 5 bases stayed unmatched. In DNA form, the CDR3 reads TGTGCCAGCAGTTACTGGCCTAGCGGGGATTACAATGAGCAGTTCTTC. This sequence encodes CASSYWPSGDYNEQFF.

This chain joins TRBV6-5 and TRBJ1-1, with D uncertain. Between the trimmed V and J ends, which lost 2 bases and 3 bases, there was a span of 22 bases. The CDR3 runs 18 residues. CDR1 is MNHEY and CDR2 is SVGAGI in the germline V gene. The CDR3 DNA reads TGTGCCAGCAGTTACCCCCCCCGGGGTGGGGAGATGGACACTGAAGCTTTCTTT. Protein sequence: CASSYPPRGGEMDTEAFF.

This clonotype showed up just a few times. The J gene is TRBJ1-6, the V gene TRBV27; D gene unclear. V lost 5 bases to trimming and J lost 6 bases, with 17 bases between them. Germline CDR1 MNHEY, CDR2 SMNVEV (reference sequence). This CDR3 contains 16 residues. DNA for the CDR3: TGTGCCAGCAGTATTAAGGGCCTACCCGTTAATTCACCCCTCCACTTT. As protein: CASSIKGLPVNSPLHF.

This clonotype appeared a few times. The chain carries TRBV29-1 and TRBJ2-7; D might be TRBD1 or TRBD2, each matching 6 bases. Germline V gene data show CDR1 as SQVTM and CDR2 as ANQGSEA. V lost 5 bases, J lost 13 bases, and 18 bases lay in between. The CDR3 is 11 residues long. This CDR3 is CSVSKGGQIYF. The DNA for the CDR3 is TGCAGCGTTTCCAAGGGGGGACAAATCTACTTC.

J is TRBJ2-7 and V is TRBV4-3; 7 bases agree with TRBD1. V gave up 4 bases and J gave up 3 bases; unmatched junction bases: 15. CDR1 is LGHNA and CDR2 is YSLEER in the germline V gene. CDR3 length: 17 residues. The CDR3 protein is CASSPRREGAEFYEQYF. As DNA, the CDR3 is TGCGCCAGCAGCCCACGGAGAGAGGGGGCAGAATTCTACGAGCAGTACTTC.

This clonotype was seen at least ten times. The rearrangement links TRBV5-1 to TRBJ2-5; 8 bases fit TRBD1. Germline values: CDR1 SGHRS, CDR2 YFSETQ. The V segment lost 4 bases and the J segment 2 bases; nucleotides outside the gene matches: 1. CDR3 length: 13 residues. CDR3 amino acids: CASSGTGQETQYF. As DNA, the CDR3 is TGCGCCAGCAGCGGGACAGGACAAGAGACCCAGTACTTC.

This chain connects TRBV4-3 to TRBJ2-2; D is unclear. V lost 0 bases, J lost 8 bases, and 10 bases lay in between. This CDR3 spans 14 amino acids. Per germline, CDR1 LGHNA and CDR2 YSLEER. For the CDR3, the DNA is TGCGCCAGCAGCCAAGACCGGACGGGTGGGGAGCTGTTTTTT. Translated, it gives CASSQDRTGGELFF.

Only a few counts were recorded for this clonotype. This CDR3 is CASGDRPSSYEQYF. CDR3 nucleotides: TGTGCCAGCGGGGACAGGCCATCCTCGTACGAGCAGTACTTC. V is TRBV2 and J is TRBJ2-7; 8 bases agree with TRBD1. There are 14 residues in the CDR3. Germline V gene sequence: CDR1 SNHLY, CDR2 FYNNEI. The junction had 10 bases not matched to a gene; V was cut back by 8 bases and J by 4 bases. The full variable domain, its missing parts supplied by reference TRBV2 and TRBJ2-7, is EPEVTQTPSHQVTQMGQEVILRCVPISNHLYFYWYRQILGQKVEFLVSFYNNEISEKSEIFDDQFSVERPDGSNFTLKIRSTKLEDSAMYFCASGDRPSSYEQYFGPGTRLTVT.

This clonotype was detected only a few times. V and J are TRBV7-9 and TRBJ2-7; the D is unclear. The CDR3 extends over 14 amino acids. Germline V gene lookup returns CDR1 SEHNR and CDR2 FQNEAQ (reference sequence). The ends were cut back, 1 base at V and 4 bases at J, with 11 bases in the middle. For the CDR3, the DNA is TGTGCCAGCAGCTTAGTCCCGCTCAGTTACGAGCAGTACTTC. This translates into CASSLVPLSYEQYF.

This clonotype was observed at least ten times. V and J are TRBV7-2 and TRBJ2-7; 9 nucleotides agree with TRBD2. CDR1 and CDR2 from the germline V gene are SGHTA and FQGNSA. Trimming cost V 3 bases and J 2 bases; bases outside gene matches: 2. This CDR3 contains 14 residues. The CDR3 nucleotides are TGTGCCAGCAGCTTCGGCGGGAGGGCCTACGAGCAGTACTTC. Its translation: CASSFGGRAYEQYF. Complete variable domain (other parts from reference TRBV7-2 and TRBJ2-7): GAGVSQSPSNKVTEKGKDVELRCDPISGHTALYWYRQSLGQGLEFLIYFQGNSAPDKSGLPSDRFSAERTGGSVSTLTIQRTQQEDSAVYLCASSFGGRAYEQYFGPGTRLTVT.

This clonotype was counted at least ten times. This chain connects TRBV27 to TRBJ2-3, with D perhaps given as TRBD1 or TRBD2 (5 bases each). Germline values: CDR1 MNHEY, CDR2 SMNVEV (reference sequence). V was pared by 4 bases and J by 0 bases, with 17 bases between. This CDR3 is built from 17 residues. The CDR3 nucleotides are TGTGCCAGCAGTTGGGGAGTGACAGACACTAGCACAGATACGCAGTATTTT. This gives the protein CASSWGVTDTSTDTQYF.

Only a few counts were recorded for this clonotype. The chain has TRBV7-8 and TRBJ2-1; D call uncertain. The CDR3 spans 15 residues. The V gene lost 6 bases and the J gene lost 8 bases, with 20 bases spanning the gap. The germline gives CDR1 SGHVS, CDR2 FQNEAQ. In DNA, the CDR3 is TGTGCCAGCAGTCGCCTCAGGAATAGCTTGGATGAGCAGTTCTTC. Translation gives CASSRLRNSLDEQFF. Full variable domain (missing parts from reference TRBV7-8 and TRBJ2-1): GAGVSQSPRYKVAKRGQDVALRCDPISGHVSLFWYQQALGQGPEFLTYFQNEAQLDKSGLPSDRFFAERPEGSVSTLKIQRTQQEDSAVYLCASSRLRNSLDEQFFGPGTRLTVL.